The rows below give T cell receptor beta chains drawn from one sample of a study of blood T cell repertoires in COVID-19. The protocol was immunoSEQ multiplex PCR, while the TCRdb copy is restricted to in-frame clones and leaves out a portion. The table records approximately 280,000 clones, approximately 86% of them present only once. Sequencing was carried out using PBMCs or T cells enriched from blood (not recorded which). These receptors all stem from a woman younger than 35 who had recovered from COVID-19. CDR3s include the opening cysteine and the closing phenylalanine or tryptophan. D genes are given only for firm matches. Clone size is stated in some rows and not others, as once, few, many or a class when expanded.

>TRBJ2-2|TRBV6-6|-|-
TGTGCCAGCAGTCGACAGAACACCGGGGAGCTGTTTTTT
CASSRQNTGELFF
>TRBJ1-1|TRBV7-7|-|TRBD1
TGTGCCAGCAGCTCGTCTAGGGGAACGACAGGGGGCGAGTTTGAAGCTTTCTTT
CASSSSRGTTGGEFEAFF
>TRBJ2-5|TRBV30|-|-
TGTGCCTGGAGTGTGAGAAGCCAAGAGACCCAGTACTTC
CAWSVRSQETQYF
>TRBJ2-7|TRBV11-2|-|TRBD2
TGTGCCAGCAGCCCTGGTCGGTGGAGCGGGGACGAGCAGTACTTC
CASSPGRWSGDEQYF
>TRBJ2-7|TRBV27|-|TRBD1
TGTGCCAGCGGGGACAGACTCTCCTACGAGCAGTACTTC
CASGDRLSYEQYF
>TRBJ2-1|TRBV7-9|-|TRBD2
TGTGCCAGCAGCTTAGAGGCTAGCGGGAGGGATAGGAATGAGCAGTTCTTC
CASSLEASGRDRNEQFF
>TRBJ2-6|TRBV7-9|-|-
TGTGCCAGCAGAGCTTGGATCCGGGGGAGCTCTGGGGCCAACGTCCTGACTTTC
CASRAWIRGSSGANVLTF
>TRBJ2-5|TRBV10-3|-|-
TGTGCCATCGGTTCAGGGCCAGAGACCCAGTACTTC
CAIGSGPETQYF
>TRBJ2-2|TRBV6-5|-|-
TGTGCCAGCAGTTACGGGCAGGGGAACACCGGGGAGCTGTTTTTT
CASSYGQGNTGELFF
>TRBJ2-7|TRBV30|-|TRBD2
TGTGCCTGGAGCGCGACTAGCGGCTACGGCGACGAGCAGTACTTC
CAWSATSGYGDEQYF
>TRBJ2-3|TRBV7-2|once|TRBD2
TGTGCCAGCAGCTTAGCGCGTACTAGCGGGGGGCGAGACACAGATACGCAGTATTTT
CASSLARTSGGRDTDTQYF
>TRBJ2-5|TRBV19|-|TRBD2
TGTGCCAGTAGAGAACTAGCGGGGCAAGAGACCCAGTACTTC
CASRELAGQETQYF
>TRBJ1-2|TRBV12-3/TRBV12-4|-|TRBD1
TGTGCCAGCAGTTCGACAGGGGTAGCTGGCTACACCTTC
CASSSTGVAGYTF
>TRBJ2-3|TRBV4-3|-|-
TGCGCCAGCAGCCAAGTGATAATAGGGGCCTGGAGGTATTTT
CASSQVIIGAWRYF
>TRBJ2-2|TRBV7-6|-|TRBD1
TGTGCCAGCAGCTACACAGGGGGCAGCACCGGGGAGCTGTTTTTT
CASSYTGGSTGELFF
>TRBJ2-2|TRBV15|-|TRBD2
TGTGCCACCAGCTCCCTCACGAGAGGGTCAGGGAGGGGATCTGCCGGGGAGCTGTTTTTT
CATSSLTRGSGRGSAGELFF
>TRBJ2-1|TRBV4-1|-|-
TGCGCCAGCAGCCAAGACGACATGCAGTTCTTC
CASSQDDMQFF
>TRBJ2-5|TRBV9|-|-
TGTGCCAGCAGCGTAGCTGGAGGGATGGAGACCCAGTACTTC
CASSVAGGMETQYF
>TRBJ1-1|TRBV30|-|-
TGTGCCTGGAGTACCGGGAGCACTGAAGCTTTCTTT
CAWSTGSTEAFF
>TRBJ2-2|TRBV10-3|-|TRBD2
TGTGCCATCAGAACCGGGACTAGCGGGGACACCGGGGAGCTGTTTTTT
CAIRTGTSGDTGELFF
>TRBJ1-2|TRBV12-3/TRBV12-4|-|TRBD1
TGTGCCAGCAGTTCAGGGGGCTATGGCTACACCTTC
CASSSGGYGYTF
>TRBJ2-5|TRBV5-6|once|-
TGTGCCAGCAGCCCTCGGGGTGGAGAGACCCAGTACTTC
CASSPRGGETQYF
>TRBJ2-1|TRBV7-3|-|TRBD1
TGTGCCAGCAGCTCCACCGGGACAGCCTCCTACAATGAGCAGTTCTTC
CASSSTGTASYNEQFF
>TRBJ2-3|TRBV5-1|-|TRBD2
TGCGCCAGCAGCTTGGCTAGCGGATTCACAGATACGCAGTATTTT
CASSLASGFTDTQYF
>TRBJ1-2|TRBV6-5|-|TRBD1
TGTGCCAGCAGAACCAGGGGGCATGGCTACACCTTC
CASRTRGHGYTF
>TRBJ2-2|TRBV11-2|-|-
TGTGCCAGCAGCTTCTACGGCGGGGGCTACACCGGGGAGCTGTTTTTT
CASSFYGGGYTGELFF
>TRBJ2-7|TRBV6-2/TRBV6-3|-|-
TGTGCCAGCAGTTACTCGGCAGGGGAGGGCTACGAGCAGTACTTC
CASSYSAGEGYEQYF
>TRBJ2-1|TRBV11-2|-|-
TGTGCCAGCAGCGGAACCCAGGCTACGCCCTACAATGAGCAGTTCTTC
CASSGTQATPYNEQFF
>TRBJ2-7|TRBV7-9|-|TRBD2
TGTGCCAGCAGCTTACCCGGGAGGGCCATATACGAGCAGTACTTC
CASSLPGRAIYEQYF
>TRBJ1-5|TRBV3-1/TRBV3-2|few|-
TGTGCCAGCAGCCAAGATAAAGGGGGTATGGGACAGCCCCAGCATTTT
CASSQDKGGMGQPQHF
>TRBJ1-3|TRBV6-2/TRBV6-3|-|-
TGTGCCAGCAGTTTCCCGATCGGAGCCGGAAACACCATATATTTT
CASSFPIGAGNTIYF
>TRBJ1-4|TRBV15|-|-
TGTGCCACCAGCAGAGATCGGGGGGATAATGAAAAACTGTTTTTT
CATSRDRGDNEKLFF